Listed below are T cell receptor beta chains from one sample, sequenced in a study of pediatric ulcerative colitis. Only in-frame clones appear in the TCRdb table, and some are missing; sequencing was by immunoSEQ multiplex PCR. This sample has 30,000 to 35,000 clones, with 80% to 90% found just once. The sequenced sample was gut tissue. The source of these receptors is a boy younger than 18 with mild ulcerative colitis. The CDR3 runs from the conserved cysteine through the conserved F or W. The order of the fields is D gene, J gene, V gene, clone size, CDR3 protein, CDR3 DNA. D genes are given only for firm matches. Expanded clones get a size class; other rows say once, few or many, or leave the size out.

d_gene: -; j_gene: TRBJ1-3; v_gene: TRBV5-1; abundance: once; CDR3aa: CASSLGPLSGNTIYF; CDR3nt: TGCGCCAGCAGCTTGGGGCCGCTCTCTGGAAACACCATATATTTT
d_gene: TRBD2; j_gene: TRBJ2-3; v_gene: TRBV15; abundance: -; CDR3aa: CATSSKLAGGADTQYF; CDR3nt: TGTGCCACCAGCAGCAAACTAGCGGGGGGGGCAGATACGCAGTATTTT
d_gene: -; j_gene: TRBJ2-7; v_gene: TRBV11-2; abundance: -; CDR3aa: CASSLVGAVPYEQYF; CDR3nt: TGTGCCAGCAGCTTAGTAGGGGCCGTTCCATACGAGCAGTACTTC
d_gene: TRBD1; j_gene: TRBJ1-2; v_gene: TRBV5-6; abundance: -; CDR3aa: CASSPQGAFYGYTF; CDR3nt: TGTGCCAGCAGCCCCCAGGGGGCTTTCTATGGCTACACCTTC
d_gene: TRBD1; j_gene: TRBJ2-2; v_gene: TRBV19; abundance: -; CDR3aa: CASSIRGTGFTGELFF; CDR3nt: TGTGCCAGTAGTATAAGGGGGACAGGCTTCACCGGGGAGCTGTTTTTT
d_gene: TRBD2; j_gene: TRBJ2-5; v_gene: TRBV10-2; abundance: once; CDR3aa: CATGTSGGAAETQYF; CDR3nt: TGCGCCACCGGGACTAGCGGGGGGGCCGCAGAGACCCAGTACTTC
d_gene: TRBD2; j_gene: TRBJ2-1; v_gene: TRBV11-3; abundance: -; CDR3aa: CASSLIAGAVQFF; CDR3nt: TGTGCCAGCAGCTTAATAGCGGGGGCCGTGCAGTTCTTC
d_gene: -; j_gene: TRBJ2-5; v_gene: TRBV5-4; abundance: -; CDR3aa: CASSREGAVGETQYF; CDR3nt: TGTGCCAGCAGCCGGGAGGGGGCGGTTGGGGAGACCCAGTACTTC
d_gene: TRBD1; j_gene: TRBJ1-1; v_gene: TRBV15; abundance: once; CDR3aa: CATSRDPDRAGTEAFF; CDR3nt: TGTGCCACCAGCAGAGATCCCGACAGGGCAGGCACTGAAGCTTTCTTT
d_gene: -; j_gene: TRBJ1-1; v_gene: TRBV11-2; abundance: -; CDR3aa: CASSVAPGTEAFF; CDR3nt: TGTGCCAGCAGCGTAGCTCCGGGGACTGAAGCTTTCTTT
d_gene: TRBD2; j_gene: TRBJ2-7; v_gene: TRBV4-1; abundance: -; CDR3aa: CASSQVLSRVSGAYEQYF; CDR3nt: TGCGCCAGCAGCCAAGTTCTCTCCCGGGTTAGCGGGGCTTACGAGCAGTACTTC
d_gene: TRBD2; j_gene: TRBJ2-1; v_gene: TRBV6-1; abundance: -; CDR3aa: CASSGLAGSSYNEQFF; CDR3nt: TGTGCCAGCAGTGGACTAGCGGGGAGCTCCTACAATGAGCAGTTCTTC
d_gene: -; j_gene: TRBJ2-1; v_gene: TRBV7-3; abundance: -; CDR3aa: CASSFGRGGHNEQFF; CDR3nt: TGTGCCAGCAGCTTCGGCAGGGGAGGTCACAATGAGCAGTTCTTC
d_gene: -; j_gene: TRBJ1-4; v_gene: TRBV30; abundance: -; CDR3aa: CAWKNRGATNEKLFF; CDR3nt: TGTGCCTGGAAGAACAGAGGTGCAACTAATGAAAAACTGTTTTTT
d_gene: -; j_gene: TRBJ1-6; v_gene: TRBV9; abundance: once; CDR3aa: CASSRSSSYNSPLHF; CDR3nt: TGTGCCAGCAGCCGCTCAAGCTCCTATAATTCACCCCTCCACTTT
d_gene: TRBD2; j_gene: TRBJ2-3; v_gene: TRBV5-1; abundance: -; CDR3aa: CASSFSWTSNTDTQYF; CDR3nt: TGCGCCAGCAGCTTCTCCTGGACTAGTAACACAGATACGCAGTATTTT
d_gene: -; j_gene: TRBJ1-4; v_gene: TRBV4-1; abundance: -; CDR3aa: CASSHFRGYDEKLFF; CDR3nt: TGCGCCAGCAGCCACTTCAGGGGCTACGATGAAAAACTGTTTTTT
d_gene: -; j_gene: TRBJ2-5; v_gene: TRBV5-1; abundance: -; CDR3aa: CASKPPTQETQYF; CDR3nt: TGCGCCAGCAAGCCCCCCACACAAGAGACCCAGTACTTC
d_gene: -; j_gene: TRBJ1-1; v_gene: TRBV19; abundance: -; CDR3aa: CATTRDWARNTEAFF; CDR3nt: TGTGCCACCACAAGGGACTGGGCGAGGAACACTGAAGCTTTCTTT
d_gene: -; j_gene: TRBJ1-3; v_gene: TRBV5-6; abundance: -; CDR3aa: CASSSIKSAGAGNTIYF; CDR3nt: TGTGCCAGCAGCTCCATCAAAAGTGCGGGGGCCGGAAACACCATATATTTT
d_gene: -; j_gene: TRBJ2-7; v_gene: TRBV7-9; abundance: -; CDR3aa: CASSSDVSYEQYF; CDR3nt: TGTGCCAGCAGCTCGGATGTCTCCTACGAGCAGTACTTC
d_gene: TRBD1; j_gene: TRBJ2-1; v_gene: TRBV6-1; abundance: -; CDR3aa: CASSERTGGSFPYYNEQFF; CDR3nt: TGTGCCAGCAGTGAACGGACAGGGGGCTCGTTTCCTTATTACAATGAGCAGTTCTTC
d_gene: -; j_gene: TRBJ2-1; v_gene: TRBV10-3; abundance: -; CDR3aa: CAISGGRGYNEQFF; CDR3nt: TGTGCCATCAGTGGGGGCAGGGGCTACAATGAGCAGTTCTTC
d_gene: -; j_gene: TRBJ2-1; v_gene: TRBV5-1; abundance: -; CDR3aa: CASSPTPGRDHEQFF; CDR3nt: TGCGCCAGCAGCCCAACCCCCGGAAGGGACCATGAGCAGTTCTTC
d_gene: -; j_gene: TRBJ2-7; v_gene: TRBV5-8; abundance: once; CDR3aa: CASSLGVSYEQYF; CDR3nt: TGTGCCAGCAGCTTGGGGGTTTCCTACGAGCAGTACTTC
d_gene: TRBD1; j_gene: TRBJ1-2; v_gene: TRBV2; abundance: -; CDR3aa: CASSEMTGHYGYTF; CDR3nt: TGTGCCAGCAGTGAAATGACAGGGCACTATGGCTACACCTTC
d_gene: -; j_gene: TRBJ2-1; v_gene: TRBV29-1; abundance: once; CDR3aa: CSGGTRLSYNEQFF; CDR3nt: TGCAGCGGCGGGACTCGCCTATCCTACAATGAGCAGTTCTTC
d_gene: -; j_gene: TRBJ2-7; v_gene: TRBV7-9; abundance: -; CDR3aa: CASSLWQENPYEQYF; CDR3nt: TGTGCCAGCAGCTTATGGCAGGAAAATCCCTACGAGCAGTACTTC
d_gene: -; j_gene: TRBJ1-2; v_gene: TRBV2; abundance: -; CDR3aa: CASSEQAYGYTF; CDR3nt: TGTGCCAGCAGTGAACAGGCCTATGGCTACACCTTC
d_gene: -; j_gene: TRBJ1-6; v_gene: TRBV16; abundance: -; CDR3aa: CASSHRAGVGSPLHF; CDR3nt: TGTGCCAGCAGCCATCGCGCGGGCGTGGGTTCACCCCTCCACTTT
d_gene: TRBD2; j_gene: TRBJ2-3; v_gene: TRBV18; abundance: -; CDR3aa: CASSRGLAGAYTDTQYF; CDR3nt: TGTGCCAGCTCAAGAGGACTAGCGGGGGCCTACACAGATACGCAGTATTTT
d_gene: TRBD1; j_gene: TRBJ2-1; v_gene: TRBV5-1; abundance: -; CDR3aa: CASTPQGASVEQFF; CDR3nt: TGCGCCAGCACCCCACAGGGGGCCTCGGTTGAGCAGTTCTTC
d_gene: -; j_gene: TRBJ1-2; v_gene: TRBV5-8; abundance: -; CDR3aa: CASSLGLLYGYTF; CDR3nt: TGTGCCAGCAGCTTGGGTCTACTCTATGGCTACACCTTC
d_gene: -; j_gene: TRBJ2-7; v_gene: TRBV10-3; abundance: -; CDR3aa: CAISKLGLRDGYEQYF; CDR3nt: TGTGCCATCAGTAAACTAGGACTCCGGGACGGATACGAGCAGTACTTC
d_gene: -; j_gene: TRBJ1-3; v_gene: TRBV30; abundance: -; CDR3aa: CAWSEGFSGNTIYF; CDR3nt: TGTGCCTGGAGTGAGGGATTCTCTGGAAACACCATATATTTT
d_gene: TRBD1; j_gene: TRBJ2-5; v_gene: TRBV7-8; abundance: -; CDR3aa: CASSGRQGLYETQYF; CDR3nt: TGTGCCAGCAGCGGGCGACAGGGCCTCTATGAGACCCAGTACTTC
d_gene: -; j_gene: TRBJ1-3; v_gene: TRBV5-1; abundance: -; CDR3aa: CASRPPSGNTIYF; CDR3nt: TGCGCCAGCAGGCCGCCCTCTGGAAACACCATATATTTT
d_gene: -; j_gene: TRBJ2-7; v_gene: TRBV10-3; abundance: -; CDR3aa: CAISAVFASYEQYF; CDR3nt: TGTGCCATCAGTGCAGTTTTCGCATCCTACGAGCAGTACTTC
d_gene: -; j_gene: TRBJ2-1; v_gene: TRBV18; abundance: -; CDR3aa: CASSRPTRGSYNEQFF; CDR3nt: TGTGCCAGCTCACGACCAACTAGAGGCTCCTACAATGAGCAGTTCTTC
d_gene: -; j_gene: TRBJ2-1; v_gene: TRBV21-1; abundance: once; CDR3aa: CASSKALRSNEQFF; CDR3nt: TGTGCCAGCAGCAAAGCTCTCAGATCCAATGAGCAGTTCTTC
d_gene: -; j_gene: TRBJ1-4; v_gene: TRBV30; abundance: few; CDR3aa: CANKRGEKLFF; CDR3nt: TGTGCGAACAAAAGGGGGGAAAAACTGTTTTTT
d_gene: -; j_gene: TRBJ2-3; v_gene: TRBV5-1; abundance: -; CDR3aa: CASSETASTDTQYF; CDR3nt: TGCGCCAGCAGCGAGACGGCAAGCACAGATACGCAGTATTTT
d_gene: TRBD2; j_gene: TRBJ2-1; v_gene: TRBV7-9; abundance: -; CDR3aa: CASSLVGGEVSYNEQFF; CDR3nt: TGTGCCAGCAGCTTAGTTGGGGGGGAGGTGTCCTACAATGAGCAGTTCTTC
d_gene: -; j_gene: TRBJ2-5; v_gene: TRBV6-4; abundance: once; CDR3aa: CASIGGAGEETQYF; CDR3nt: TGTGCCAGCATAGGAGGGGCAGGGGAAGAGACCCAGTACTTC
d_gene: -; j_gene: TRBJ1-3; v_gene: TRBV6-9; abundance: -; CDR3aa: CASITGLGWTSGNTIYF; CDR3nt: TGTGCCAGCATTACTGGGCTGGGGTGGACTTCTGGAAACACCATATATTTT
d_gene: -; j_gene: TRBJ1-4; v_gene: TRBV2; abundance: -; CDR3aa: CASTRRLREKLFF; CDR3nt: TGTGCCAGCACCCGCAGGCTGCGCGAAAAACTGTTTTTT
d_gene: -; j_gene: TRBJ1-6; v_gene: TRBV6-5; abundance: -; CDR3aa: CASSYSAYFRDSPLHF; CDR3nt: TGTGCCAGCAGTTACTCGGCCTACTTTAGGGATTCACCCCTCCACTTT
d_gene: TRBD1; j_gene: TRBJ1-3; v_gene: TRBV7-2; abundance: -; CDR3aa: CASSVTGDGDSGNTIYF; CDR3nt: TGTGCCAGCAGCGTGACAGGGGATGGGGACTCTGGAAACACCATATATTTT
d_gene: -; j_gene: TRBJ2-5; v_gene: TRBV7-2; abundance: -; CDR3aa: CASSLGEAGTQYF; CDR3nt: TGTGCCAGCAGCTTAGGTGAAGCTGGGACCCAGTACTTC
d_gene: -; j_gene: TRBJ1-6; v_gene: TRBV10-1; abundance: -; CDR3aa: CASSAGQGSYNSPLHF; CDR3nt: TGCGCCAGCAGTGCGGGGCAGGGGTCCTATAATTCACCCCTCCACTTT
d_gene: -; j_gene: TRBJ2-1; v_gene: TRBV29-1; abundance: once; CDR3aa: CSATRRLMYNEQFF; CDR3nt: TGCAGCGCCACCCGGCGGCTGATGTACAATGAGCAGTTCTTC
d_gene: -; j_gene: TRBJ1-4; v_gene: TRBV7-9; abundance: -; CDR3aa: CASSLSPTSGLNEKLFF; CDR3nt: TGTGCCAGCAGCTTAAGCCCGACCAGTGGGCTTAATGAAAAACTGTTTTTT
d_gene: -; j_gene: TRBJ1-5; v_gene: TRBV7-2; abundance: few; CDR3aa: CASSLVASREPQHF; CDR3nt: TGTGCCAGCAGCTTAGTGGCCAGCCGGGAGCCCCAGCATTTT
d_gene: -; j_gene: TRBJ1-1; v_gene: TRBV9; abundance: -; CDR3aa: CASSVVSRWDLVQGNTEAFF; CDR3nt: TGTGCCAGCAGCGTAGTTTCACGGTGGGACCTAGTTCAGGGGAACACTGAAGCTTTCTTT
d_gene: -; j_gene: TRBJ2-7; v_gene: TRBV27; abundance: -; CDR3aa: CASSLSGPGSSYEQYF; CDR3nt: TGTGCCAGCAGTTTATCTGGACCGGGGTCCTCCTACGAGCAGTACTTC